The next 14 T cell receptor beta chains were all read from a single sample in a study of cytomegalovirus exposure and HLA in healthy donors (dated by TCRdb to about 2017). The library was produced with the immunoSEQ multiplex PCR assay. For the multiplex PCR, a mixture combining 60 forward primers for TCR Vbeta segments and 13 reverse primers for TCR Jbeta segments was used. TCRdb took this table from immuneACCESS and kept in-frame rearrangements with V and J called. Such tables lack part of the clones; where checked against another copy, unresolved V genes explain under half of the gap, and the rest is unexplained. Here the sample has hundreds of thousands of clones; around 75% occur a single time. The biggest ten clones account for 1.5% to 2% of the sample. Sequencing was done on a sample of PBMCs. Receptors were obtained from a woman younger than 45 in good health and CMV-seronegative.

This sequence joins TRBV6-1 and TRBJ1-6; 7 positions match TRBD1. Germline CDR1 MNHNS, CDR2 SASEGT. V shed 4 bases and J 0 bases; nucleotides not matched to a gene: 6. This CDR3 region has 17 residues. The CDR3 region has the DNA TGTGCCAGCAGTGTCTACAGGGACAGCTCCTATAATTCACCCCTCCACTTT. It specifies CASSVYRDSSYNSPLHF.

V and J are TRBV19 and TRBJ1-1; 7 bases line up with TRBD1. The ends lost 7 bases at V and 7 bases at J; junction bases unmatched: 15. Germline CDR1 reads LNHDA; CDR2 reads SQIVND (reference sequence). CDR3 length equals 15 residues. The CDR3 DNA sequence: TGTGCCAGTACCAATCCCCCGACAGGGAAAATTGAAGCTTTCTTT. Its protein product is CASTNPPTGKIEAFF.

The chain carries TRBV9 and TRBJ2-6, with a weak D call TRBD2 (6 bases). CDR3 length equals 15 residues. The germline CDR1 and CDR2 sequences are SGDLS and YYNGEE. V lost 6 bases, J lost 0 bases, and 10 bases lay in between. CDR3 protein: CASTAGSSGANVLTF. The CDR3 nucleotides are TGTGCCAGCACCGCGGGGAGCTCTGGGGCCAACGTCCTGACTTTC.

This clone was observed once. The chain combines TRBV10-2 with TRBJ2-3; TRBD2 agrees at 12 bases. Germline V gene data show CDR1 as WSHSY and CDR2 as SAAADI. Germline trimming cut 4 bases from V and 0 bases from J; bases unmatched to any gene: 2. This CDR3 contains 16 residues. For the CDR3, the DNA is TGCGCCAGCAGTGGGCTAGCGGGGGGGAGCACAGATACGCAGTATTTT. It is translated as CASSGLAGGSTDTQYF.

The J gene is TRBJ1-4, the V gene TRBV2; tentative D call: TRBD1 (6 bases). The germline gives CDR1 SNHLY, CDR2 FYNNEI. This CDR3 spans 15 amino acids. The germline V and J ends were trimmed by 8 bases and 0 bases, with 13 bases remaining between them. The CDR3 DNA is TGTGCCAGCGGGGGGGGCTATGCAACTAATGAAAAACTGTTTTTT. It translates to CASGGGYATNEKLFF.

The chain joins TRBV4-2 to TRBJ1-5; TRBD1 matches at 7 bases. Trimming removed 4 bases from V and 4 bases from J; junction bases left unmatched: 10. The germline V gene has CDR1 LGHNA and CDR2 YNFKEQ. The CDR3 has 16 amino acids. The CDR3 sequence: CASSRSGQLPNQPQHF. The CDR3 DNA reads TGTGCCAGCAGCCGTTCGGGACAGCTACCTAATCAGCCCCAGCATTTT.

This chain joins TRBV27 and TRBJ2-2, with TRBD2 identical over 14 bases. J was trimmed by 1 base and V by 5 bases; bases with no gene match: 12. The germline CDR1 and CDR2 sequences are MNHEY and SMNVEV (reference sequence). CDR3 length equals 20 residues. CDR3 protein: CASSPYTRLAGGKNTGELFF. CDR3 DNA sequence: TGTGCCAGCAGTCCCTACACTCGACTAGCGGGAGGGAAGAACACCGGGGAGCTGTTTTTT.

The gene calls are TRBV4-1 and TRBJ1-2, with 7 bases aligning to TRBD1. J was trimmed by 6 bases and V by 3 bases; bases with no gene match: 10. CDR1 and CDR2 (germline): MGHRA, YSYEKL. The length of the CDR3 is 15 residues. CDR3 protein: CASSHPSGGTHGYTF. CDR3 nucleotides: TGCGCCAGCAGCCATCCCTCAGGGGGTACTCATGGCTACACCTTC.

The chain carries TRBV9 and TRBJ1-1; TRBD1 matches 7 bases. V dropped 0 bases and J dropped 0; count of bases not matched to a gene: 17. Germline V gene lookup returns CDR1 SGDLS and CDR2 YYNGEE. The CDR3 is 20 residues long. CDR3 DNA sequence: TGTGCCAGCAGCGTAGGTCCGAGGCAGGGACAGTGGGGGATGAACACTGAAGCTTTCTTT. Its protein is CASSVGPRQGQWGMNTEAFF.

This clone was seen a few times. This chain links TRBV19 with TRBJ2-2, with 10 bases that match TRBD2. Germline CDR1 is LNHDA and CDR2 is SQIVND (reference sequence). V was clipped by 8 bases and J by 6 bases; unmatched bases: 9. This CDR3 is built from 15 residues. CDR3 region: CASSSSGGSAGELFF. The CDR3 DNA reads TGTGCCAGTTCTTCTAGCGGGGGCTCGGCCGGGGAGCTGTTTTTT.

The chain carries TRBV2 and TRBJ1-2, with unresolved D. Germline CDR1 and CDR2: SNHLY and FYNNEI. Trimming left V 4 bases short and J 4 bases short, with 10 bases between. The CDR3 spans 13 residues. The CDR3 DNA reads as TGTGCCAGCAGTGCTGGAGGCGTCTATGGCTACACCTTC. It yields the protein CASSAGGVYGYTF.

The CDR3 spells CASVLTGLPNEKLFF. The CDR3 nucleotides read TGTGCCAGCGTACTAACAGGGTTGCCTAATGAAAAACTGTTTTTT. The V gene is TRBV19, the J gene TRBJ1-4; perhaps TRBD1 as D (6 bases). Germline-derived CDR1 and CDR2 are LNHDA and SQIVND (reference sequence). There are 15 residues in the CDR3. Between the trimmed V and J ends, which lost 9 bases and 3 bases, there was a span of 17 bases.

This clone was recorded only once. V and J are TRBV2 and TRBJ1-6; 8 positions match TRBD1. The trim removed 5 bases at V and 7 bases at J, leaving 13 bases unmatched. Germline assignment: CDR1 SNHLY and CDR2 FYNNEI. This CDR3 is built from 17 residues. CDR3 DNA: TGTGCCAGCAGTCCATTTACAGGGGGTGACAAGAATTCACCCCTCCACTTT. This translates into CASSPFTGGDKNSPLHF.

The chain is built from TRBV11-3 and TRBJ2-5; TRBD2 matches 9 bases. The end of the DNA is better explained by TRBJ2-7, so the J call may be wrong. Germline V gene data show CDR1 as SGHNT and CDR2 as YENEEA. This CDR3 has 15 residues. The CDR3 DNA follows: TGTGCCAGCAGCCCACAACAGGGACTAGCTGACGAGCAGTACTTC. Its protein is CASSPQQGLADEQYF.